Presented here are 30 T cell receptor beta chains from one specimen sequenced in a study of T cell changes during pregnancy in multiple sclerosis. This table comes from immunoSEQ multiplex PCR, and its TCRdb copy is limited to in-frame clones, with some not included. The sample holds roughly 100,000 clones, 90% seen once. This specimen was peripheral blood, taken in the second trimester of pregnancy. The receptors derive from a female donor in good health, enrolled as a control in a pregnancy study.

V gene TRBV7-2 combines with J gene TRBJ1-2; D is perhaps TRBD1 (6 bases). Germline lookup yields CDR1 SGHTA and CDR2 FQGNSA. The V end lost 3 bases, the J end lost 7 bases, and 18 bases lay between the germline ends. The CDR3 has 15 amino acids. The CDR3 DNA sequence: TGTGCCAGCAGCTTGTTGTACAGGGATCGCCTTGGCTACACCTTC. This gives the protein CASSLLYRDRLGYTF.

V is TRBV6-5 and J is TRBJ2-2, with TRBD1 identical over 9 bases. Germline V gene lookup returns CDR1 MNHEY and CDR2 SVGAGI. This CDR3 is 15 amino acids long. V dropped 5 bases and J dropped 3; count of bases not matched to a gene: 4. The CDR3 nucleotides are TGTGCCAGCAGTGGGGACAGGGATCACACCGGGGAGCTGTTTTTT. It encodes CASSGDRDHTGELFF.

The chain links TRBV14 to TRBJ2-1, with TRBD2 identical over 9 bases. The CDR3 is made up of 16 amino acids. Germline CDR1 is SGHDN and CDR2 is FVKESK. With V trimmed by 5 bases and J by 10 bases, 15 bases remained unmatched. The CDR3 loop reads CASSTGTSRLAREQFF. The CDR3 coding sequence is TGTGCCAGCAGCACCGGGACTAGCAGGCTCGCGCGGGAGCAGTTCTTC.

V is TRBV7-2 and J is TRBJ2-3; the match to TRBD2 covers 8 bases. This CDR3 comprises 15 residues. Trimming cost V 0 bases and J 5 bases; bases outside gene matches: 4. Looked up from germline, CDR1 is SGHTA and CDR2 is FQGNSA. For the CDR3, the DNA is TGTGCCAGCAGCTTAGCGACTAGCGTCATAGATACGCAGTATTTT. Its protein is CASSLATSVIDTQYF.

The chain links TRBV7-2 to TRBJ2-5, with D perhaps matching TRBD2 (6 bases). The length of the CDR3 is 15 residues. Trimming cost V 6 bases and J 2 bases, with 16 bases left between them. Germline CDR1 SGHTA, CDR2 FQGNSA. The CDR3 here is CASSPRGGVQETQYF. CDR3 DNA sequence: TGTGCCAGCAGTCCCAGAGGCGGGGTACAAGAGACCCAGTACTTC.

The chain couples TRBV2 to TRBJ2-1, with 11 bases identical to TRBD2. V dropped 4 bases and J dropped 13; count of bases not matched to a gene: 12. The CDR3 runs to 15 residues. Germline V CDR1 and CDR2: SNHLY, FYNNEI. CDR3 sequence: CASSVELAGAPRQFF. The CDR3 DNA reads as TGTGCCAGCAGTGTCGAACTAGCGGGGGCCCCTCGCCAGTTCTTC.

V and J are TRBV9 and TRBJ2-1; TRBD2 matches 9 bases. The germline V gene has CDR1 SGDLS and CDR2 YYNGEE. With 3 bases clipped from V and 5 bases from J, the junction kept 9 bases outside the gene matches. The CDR3 is made up of 16 amino acids. This CDR3 reads CASSGSAGGHNNEQFF. Written as DNA, the CDR3 is TGTGCCAGCAGCGGAAGCGCGGGAGGGCACAACAATGAGCAGTTCTTC.

The chain is built from TRBV11-2 and TRBJ2-7; D is undetermined. Germline CDR1 and CDR2: SGHAT and FQNNGV. The CDR3 length is 13 residues. V was pared by 0 bases and J by 4 bases, with 7 bases between. CDR3 amino acids: CASSLEAAYEQYF. In nucleotides, the CDR3 is TGTGCCAGCAGCTTAGAGGCGGCGTACGAGCAGTACTTC. Variable domain in full (rest from reference TRBV11-2 and TRBJ2-7): EAGVAQSPRYKIIEKRQSVAFWCNPISGHATLYWYQQILGQGPKLLIQFQNNGVVDDSQLPKDRFSAERLKGVDSTLKIQPAKLEDSAVYLCASSLEAAYEQYFGPGTRLTVT.

The chain joins TRBV28 to TRBJ2-3; tentatively, D is TRBD2 (6 bases). Trimming removed 7 bases at V and 1 base at J, with 6 bases between. The CDR3 has 12 amino acids. Germline-derived CDR1 and CDR2 are MDHEN and SYDVKM. The CDR3 DNA sequence: TGTGCCAGCAAGCGGGGCACAGATACGCAGTATTTT. Its translation is CASKRGTDTQYF.

V is TRBV7-9 and J is TRBJ2-3, with 8 bases matching TRBD1. Per germline, CDR1 SEHNR and CDR2 FQNEAQ (reference sequence). This CDR3 is built from 14 residues. V gave up 7 bases and J gave up 4 bases; unmatched junction bases: 7. CDR3 coding DNA: TGTGCCAGCACCGACAGGGGATTCCCAGATACGCAGTATTTT. This encodes CASTDRGFPDTQYF.

This clone has a single count. V is TRBV18 and J is TRBJ1-1, with a possible D match to TRBD1 (6 bases). The CDR3 length is 15 residues. Germline values: CDR1 KGHSH, CDR2 LQKENI. V shed 2 bases and J shed 4 bases, with 14 bases lying between them. The DNA for the CDR3 is TGTGCCAGCTCACCAATGGTGACAGGAGGCACTGAAGCTTTCTTT. It yields the protein CASSPMVTGGTEAFF.

This chain joins TRBV4-1 and TRBJ1-1; the D is unclear. This CDR3 spans 18 amino acids. CDR1 and CDR2 (germline): MGHRA, YSYEKL. V lost 1 base and J 0 bases, leaving 18 bases between the germline ends. CDR3 sequence reads: CASSQAMEDPGLNTEAFF. DNA for the CDR3: TGCGCCAGCAGCCAAGCCATGGAGGACCCCGGTTTGAACACTGAAGCTTTCTTT.

V usage is TRBV6-5 and J usage is TRBJ2-7; D may be TRBD2 (5 bases). CDR1 is MNHEY, CDR2 SVGAGI, per germline. Deletions cut 4 bases from V and 6 bases from J, with 19 bases between. The CDR3 sequence is 15 residues long. The CDR3 protein is CASSSPQRQGGEQYF. Written as DNA, the CDR3 is TGTGCCAGCAGTTCCCCCCAGAGGCAAGGAGGCGAGCAGTACTTC.

This chain links TRBV6-4 with TRBJ2-1, with TRBD2 identical over 8 bases. The CDR3 extends over 15 amino acids. V lost 2 bases and J lost 4; bases outside the gene matches: 4. CDR1 and CDR2 (germline): MRHNA, SNTAGT. CDR3 in amino acids: CASSDEASGYNEQFF. The CDR3 DNA follows: TGTGCCAGCAGTGACGAAGCTAGCGGGTACAATGAGCAGTTCTTC.

V gene TRBV5-1 combines with J gene TRBJ1-3; unclear D gene. There are 15 residues in the CDR3. The V end was cut by 0 bases, the J end by 4 bases, with 11 bases between. Germline V gives CDR1 SGHRS, CDR2 YFSETQ. CDR3: CASSLVAAQGNTIYF. Written as DNA, the CDR3 is TGCGCCAGCAGCTTGGTGGCGGCCCAGGGAAACACCATATATTTT.

V usage is TRBV5-4 and J usage is TRBJ2-1; 9 bases map to TRBD2. CDR3 size: 16 residues. V lost 0 bases and J lost 4; bases outside the gene matches: 5. Per germline, CDR1 SGHNT and CDR2 YYREEE (reference sequence). DNA for the CDR3: TGTGCCAGCAGCTTGGATACGGCGGGAGGGTACAATGAGCAGTTCTTC. Translated, it gives CASSLDTAGGYNEQFF.

The chain carries TRBV6-5 and TRBJ2-1; TRBD1 is a possible D gene (6 bases). The germline V gene encodes CDR1 MNHEY and CDR2 SVGAGI. V dropped 5 bases and J dropped 8 bases, with 19 bases sitting between them. This CDR3 is built from 15 residues. Here the CDR3 reads CASSRDTGFADEQFF. The CDR3 coding sequence is TGTGCCAGCAGTCGGGATACAGGGTTCGCTGATGAGCAGTTCTTC.

The chain recombines TRBV4-1 with TRBJ2-5; D is uncertain. V was cut by 0 bases and J by 4 bases, with 18 bases left in between. This CDR3 contains 17 residues. CDR1 is MGHRA and CDR2 is YSYEKL in the germline V gene. The CDR3 loop is CASSQDPVHYSRETQYF. The CDR3 DNA reads as TGCGCCAGCAGCCAAGATCCCGTTCACTATAGTCGAGAGACCCAGTACTTC.

Only a few counts were recorded for this clone. The chain uses TRBV9 and TRBJ1-1; 8 nucleotides match TRBD1. Germline loops: CDR1 SGDLS, CDR2 YYNGEE. The CDR3 has 13 residues. Losses at the gene ends were 3 bases for V and 4 bases for J; bases not matched to a gene: 2. The CDR3 coding sequence is TGTGCCAGCAGCGCAGGGGGCGTCACTGAAGCTTTCTTT. Residues: CASSAGGVTEAFF.

The J gene is TRBJ2-7, the V gene TRBV6-6; D is undetermined. Trimming pared 3 bases from V and 0 bases from J, leaving 9 bases between. This CDR3 is built from 14 residues. Germline V lookup: CDR1 MNHNY, CDR2 SVGAGI (reference sequence). CDR3 sequence: CASSYFESSYEQYF. The CDR3 DNA is TGTGCCAGCAGTTATTTCGAGAGCTCCTACGAGCAGTACTTC.

V is TRBV2 and J is TRBJ2-3; 7 nucleotides match TRBD1. Trimming cost V 10 bases and J 3 bases; bases outside gene matches: 7. The germline gives CDR1 SNHLY, CDR2 FYNNEI. The CDR3 length is 13 residues. In DNA, the CDR3 is TGTGCCACCCGGACAGGTCCAACAGATACGCAGTATTTT. Its translation: CATRTGPTDTQYF. Full variable domain (missing parts from reference TRBV2 and TRBJ2-3): EPEVTQTPSHQVTQMGQEVILRCVPISNHLYFYWYRQILGQKVEFLVSFYNNEISEKSEIFDDQFSVERPDGSNFTLKIRSTKLEDSAMYFCATRTGPTDTQYFGPGTRLTVL.

This rearrangement joins TRBV5-1 to TRBJ2-7; TRBD1 aligns across 8 bases. With 2 bases clipped from V and 2 bases from J, the junction kept 6 bases outside the gene matches. This CDR3 is built from 15 residues. Germline CDR1 and CDR2: SGHRS and YFSETQ. CDR3 sequence reads: CASSFGQGATYEQYF. The CDR3 DNA reads TGCGCCAGCAGCTTTGGCCAGGGGGCTACCTACGAGCAGTACTTC.

V and J are TRBV7-9 and TRBJ2-1, with 7 bases lining up with TRBD2. The CDR3 runs to 14 residues. The junction had 4 bases not matched to a gene; V was cut back by 5 bases and J by 3 bases. Germline assignment: CDR1 SEHNR and CDR2 FQNEAQ (reference sequence). As DNA, the CDR3 is TGTGCCAGCAGCGCGGGACTACGCTACAATGAGCAGTTCTTC. Its translation is CASSAGLRYNEQFF.

The chain's CDR3 is CASSTGTGVTEAFF. The CDR3 nucleotides read TGTGCCAGTAGTACCGGGACAGGGGTGACTGAAGCTTTCTTT. V gene TRBV19 combines with J gene TRBJ1-1, with TRBD1 identical over 10 bases. The germline gives CDR1 LNHDA, CDR2 SQIVND (reference sequence). The CDR3 is made up of 14 amino acids. Trimming removed 4 bases from V and 5 bases from J; junction bases left unmatched: 4.

V gene TRBV10-3 combines with J gene TRBJ2-3; 10 nucleotides agree with TRBD2. The germline gives CDR1 ENHRY, CDR2 SYGVKD. This CDR3 is built from 15 residues. With 8 bases clipped from V and 6 bases from J, the junction kept 11 bases outside the gene matches. The CDR3 is CAISSAGGHGDTQYF. CDR3 bases: TGTGCCATCTCTTCAGCGGGGGGGCATGGGGATACGCAGTATTTT.

This chain uses TRBV7-9 with TRBJ2-3, with 13 bases identical to TRBD2. Trimming removed 3 bases from V and 2 bases from J; junction bases left unmatched: 5. The CDR3 is 17 amino acids. Germline V CDR1 and CDR2: SEHNR, FQNEAQ (reference sequence). The CDR3 loop is CASSFGTSGTNTDTQYF. CDR3 in DNA: TGTGCCAGCAGCTTTGGGACTAGCGGGACGAACACAGATACGCAGTATTTT.

The V and J genes are TRBV6-5 and TRBJ2-7; possible D gene TRBD1, 6 bases. In germline, CDR1 is MNHEY, CDR2 SVGAGI. The CDR3 is made up of 15 amino acids. Trimming cost V 0 bases and J 0 bases, with 9 bases left between them. DNA of the CDR3: TGTGCCAGCAGTTACTCCAGACAGGCCTCCTACGAGCAGTACTTC. It codes for CASSYSRQASYEQYF.

This chain links TRBV27 with TRBJ1-2; possible D gene TRBD1, 6 bases. The V and J ends lost 5 bases and 4 bases respectively, with 14 bases between them. CDR1 is MNHEY and CDR2 is SMNVEV in the germline V gene (reference sequence). There are 14 residues in the CDR3. CDR3 nucleotide sequence: TGTGCCAGCAGTCCGTTGGACAGTGTCTATGGCTACACCTTC. It specifies CASSPLDSVYGYTF.

The chain couples TRBV6-1 to TRBJ1-2; no firm D call. Germline V gene data show CDR1 as MNHNS and CDR2 as SASEGT. The CDR3 has 14 amino acids. Trimming took off 3 bases at V and 5 bases at J, with 13 bases between the two ends. The CDR3 protein is CASSDIGGPYGYTF. DNA of the CDR3: TGTGCCAGCAGTGATATTGGTGGCCCTTATGGCTACACCTTC.

V is TRBV6-5 and J is TRBJ2-5, with 7 positions matching TRBD2. CDR3 length: 14 residues. V trimming: 5 bases; J trimming: 6 bases; junction bases outside the gene matches: 9. CDR1 is MNHEY and CDR2 is SVGAGI in the germline V gene. The CDR3 spells CASSATGRGKTQYF. The DNA for the CDR3 is TGTGCCAGCAGTGCGACGGGGCGGGGGAAGACCCAGTACTTC.